This T cell receptor (beta chain) was found in a study of T cell repertoires in cytomegalovirus infection. TCRdb called the reads again in MiXCR, with one record for every CDR3 protein. The sample lists a few hundred thousand distinct CDR3 sequences, about 32% seen once, with about 14% in the top ten. V was shortened by 7 bases and J by 5 bases, with 23 bases between the two germline ends. CDR1 is SQVTM, CDR2 ANQGSEA, per germline. This CDR3 spans 15 amino acids. With regard to this clonotype: The target antigen is unknown.

This receptor was taken from a human donor in good health (CMV status not recorded). Some clones in this sample may be carry-over from other donors' samples. The V and J genes are TRBV29-1 and TRBJ2-5, with TRBD2 as a possible D gene (7 bases). Sequenced here: cultured PBMCs, sampled from culture after CMV antigen stimulation. The CDR3 here is CSAPKGGGGPETQYF. In nucleotides, the CDR3 is TGCAGCGCGCCAAAAGGAGGGGGGGGTCCCGAGACCCAGTACTTC.